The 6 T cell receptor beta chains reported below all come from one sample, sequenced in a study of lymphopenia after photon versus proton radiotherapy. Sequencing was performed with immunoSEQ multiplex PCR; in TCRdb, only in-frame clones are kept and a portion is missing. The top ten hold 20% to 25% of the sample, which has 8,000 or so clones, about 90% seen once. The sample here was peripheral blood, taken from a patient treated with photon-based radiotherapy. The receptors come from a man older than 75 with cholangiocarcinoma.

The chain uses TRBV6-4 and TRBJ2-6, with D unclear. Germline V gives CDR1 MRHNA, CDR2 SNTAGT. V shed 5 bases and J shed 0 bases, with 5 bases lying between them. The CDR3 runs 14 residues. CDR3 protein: CASSSLSGANVLTF. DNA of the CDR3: TGTGCCAGCAGTAGTCTCTCTGGGGCCAACGTCCTGACTTTC.

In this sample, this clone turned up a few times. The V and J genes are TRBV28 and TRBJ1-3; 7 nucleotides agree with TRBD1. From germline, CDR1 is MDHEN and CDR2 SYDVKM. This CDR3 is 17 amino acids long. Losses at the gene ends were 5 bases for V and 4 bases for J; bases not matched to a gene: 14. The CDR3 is CASSPPVRGKKGNTIYF. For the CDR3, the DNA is TGTGCCAGCAGTCCACCAGTCAGGGGGAAGAAAGGAAACACCATATATTTT.

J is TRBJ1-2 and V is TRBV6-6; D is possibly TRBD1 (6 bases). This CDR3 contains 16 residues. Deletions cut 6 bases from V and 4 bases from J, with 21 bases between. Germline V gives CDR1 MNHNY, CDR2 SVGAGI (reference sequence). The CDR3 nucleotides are TGTGCCAGCAGGTCGATTCGGGACACCTATTTCTATGGCTACACCTTC. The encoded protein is CASRSIRDTYFYGYTF.

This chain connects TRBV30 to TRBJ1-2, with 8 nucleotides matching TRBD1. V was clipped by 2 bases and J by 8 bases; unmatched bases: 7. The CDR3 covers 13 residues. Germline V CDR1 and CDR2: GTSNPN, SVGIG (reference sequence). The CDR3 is CAWSPPGGRGYTF. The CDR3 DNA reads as TGTGCCTGGAGTCCCCCAGGGGGCCGCGGCTACACCTTC.

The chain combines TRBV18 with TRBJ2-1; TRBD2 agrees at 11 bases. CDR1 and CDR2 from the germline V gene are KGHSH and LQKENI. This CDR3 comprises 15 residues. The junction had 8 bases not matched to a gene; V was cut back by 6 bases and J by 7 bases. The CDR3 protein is CASSPTSGTRNEQFF. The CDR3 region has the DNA TGTGCCAGCTCTCCGACTAGCGGGACTCGGAATGAGCAGTTCTTC.

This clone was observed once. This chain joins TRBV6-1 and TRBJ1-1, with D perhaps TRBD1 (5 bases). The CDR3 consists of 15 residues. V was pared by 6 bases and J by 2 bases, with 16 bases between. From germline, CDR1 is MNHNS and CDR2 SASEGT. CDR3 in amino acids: CASRGVRGDNTEAFF. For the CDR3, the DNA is TGTGCCAGCAGGGGGGTACGAGGGGATAACACTGAAGCTTTCTTT.